This TCR beta chain was sequenced for a study of regulatory T cells in long-lasting Graves disease. The time point was: newly diagnosed GD, antithyroid drugs for less than 3 months. RNA extracted from PBMCs served as the sequencing template. Germline lookup yields CDR1 ENHRY and CDR2 SYGVKD. This CDR3 has 13 residues. V lost 10 bases to trimming and J lost 4 bases; unmatched junction nucleotides: 9. Building the TCR beta libraries relied on iRepertoire HTBI primers, and CDR3 regions underwent Arm-PCR. MiXCR was run by TCRdb on the multiplex PCR reads, yielding one entry per CDR3 protein. The repertoire holds a few hundred thousand distinct CDR3 sequences, with approximately 12% as singletons. The sample also formed part of further work on T cells in Graves' hyperthyroidism and ophthalmopathy. That study reports: A 13 V-J signature model discriminated ophthalmopathy versus stable hyperthyroidism.

The genes are TRBV10-3 and TRBJ1-1, with 7 nucleotides matching TRBD1. This sequence was found in a young woman with Graves disease. Source: peripheral blood mononuclear cells (PBMCs), taken at new diagnosis, from a patient treated with antithyroid drugs. The CDR3 spells CASLDRAGTEAFF. CDR3 DNA sequence: TGTGCCAGCCTAGACAGGGCCGGCACTGAAGCTTTCTTT.